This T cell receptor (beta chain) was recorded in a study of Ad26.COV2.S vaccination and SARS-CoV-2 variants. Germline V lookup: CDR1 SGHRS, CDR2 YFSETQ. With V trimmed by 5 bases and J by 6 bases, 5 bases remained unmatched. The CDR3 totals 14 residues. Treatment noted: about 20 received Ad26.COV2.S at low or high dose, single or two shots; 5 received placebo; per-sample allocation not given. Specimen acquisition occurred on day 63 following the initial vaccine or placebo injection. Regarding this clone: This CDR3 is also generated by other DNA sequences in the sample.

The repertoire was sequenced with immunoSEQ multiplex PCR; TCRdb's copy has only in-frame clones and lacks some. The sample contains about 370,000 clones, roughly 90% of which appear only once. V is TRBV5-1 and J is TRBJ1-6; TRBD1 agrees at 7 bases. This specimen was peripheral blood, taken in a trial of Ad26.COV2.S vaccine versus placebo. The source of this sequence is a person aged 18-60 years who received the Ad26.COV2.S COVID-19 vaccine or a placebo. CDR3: CASSPGTVNSPLHF. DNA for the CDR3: TGCGCCAGCAGTCCCGGGACAGTTAATTCACCCCTCCACTTT. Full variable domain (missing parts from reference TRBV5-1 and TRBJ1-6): KAGVTQTPRYLIKTRGQQVTLSCSPISGHRSVSWYQQTPGQGLQFLFEYFSETQRNKGNFPGRFSGRQFSNSRSEMNVSTLELGDSALYLCASSPGTVNSPLHFGNGTRLTVT.